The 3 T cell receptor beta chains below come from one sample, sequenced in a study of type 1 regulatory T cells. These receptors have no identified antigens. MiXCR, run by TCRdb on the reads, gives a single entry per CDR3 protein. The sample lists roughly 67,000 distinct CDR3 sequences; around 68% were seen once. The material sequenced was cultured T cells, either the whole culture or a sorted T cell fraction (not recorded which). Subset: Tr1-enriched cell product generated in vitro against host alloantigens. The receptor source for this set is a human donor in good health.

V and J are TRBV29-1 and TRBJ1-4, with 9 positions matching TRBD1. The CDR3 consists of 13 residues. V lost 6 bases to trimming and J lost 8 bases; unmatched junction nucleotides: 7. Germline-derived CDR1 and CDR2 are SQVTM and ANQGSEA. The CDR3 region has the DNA TGCAGCGTCGCCGGGACAGGGACAGAAAAACTGTTTTTT. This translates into CSVAGTGTEKLFF.

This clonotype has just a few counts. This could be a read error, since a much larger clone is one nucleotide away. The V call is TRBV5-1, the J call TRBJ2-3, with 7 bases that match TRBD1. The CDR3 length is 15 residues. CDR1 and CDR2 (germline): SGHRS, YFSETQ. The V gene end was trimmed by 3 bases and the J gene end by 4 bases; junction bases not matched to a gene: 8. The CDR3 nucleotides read TGCGCCAGCAGCTCCACCGGGACAGATCCAGATACGCAGTATTTT. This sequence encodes CASSSTGTDPDTQYF.

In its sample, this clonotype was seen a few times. The CDR3: CASSPAAGLAGGLPYEQYF. CDR3 nucleotides: TGCGCCAGCAGCCCAGCCGCCGGACTAGCGGGAGGTCTACCCTACGAGCAGTACTTC. The chain combines TRBV4-3 with TRBJ2-7; 14 bases are shared with TRBD2. This CDR3 spans 19 amino acids. Looked up from germline, CDR1 is LGHNA and CDR2 is YSLEER. V lost 4 bases to trimming and J lost 2 bases; unmatched junction nucleotides: 13.